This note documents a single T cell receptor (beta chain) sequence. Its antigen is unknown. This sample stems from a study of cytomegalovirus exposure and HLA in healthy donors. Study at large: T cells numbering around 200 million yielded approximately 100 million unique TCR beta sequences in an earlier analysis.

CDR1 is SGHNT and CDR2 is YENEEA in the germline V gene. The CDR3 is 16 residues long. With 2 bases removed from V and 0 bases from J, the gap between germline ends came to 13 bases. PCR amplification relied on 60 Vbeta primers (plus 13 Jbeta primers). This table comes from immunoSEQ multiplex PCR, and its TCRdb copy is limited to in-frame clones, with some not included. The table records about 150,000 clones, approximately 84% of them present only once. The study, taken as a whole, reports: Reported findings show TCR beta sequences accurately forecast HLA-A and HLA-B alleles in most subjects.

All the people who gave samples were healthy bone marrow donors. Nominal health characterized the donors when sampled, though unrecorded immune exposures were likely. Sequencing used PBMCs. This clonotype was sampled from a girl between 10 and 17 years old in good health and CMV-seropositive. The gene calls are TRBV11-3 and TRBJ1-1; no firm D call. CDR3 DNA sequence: TGTGCCAGCAGCTTACCCCGGGGTGTTATGAACACTGAAGCTTTCTTT. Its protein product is CASSLPRGVMNTEAFF.